Each of the 27 T cell receptor beta chains below was sequenced from the same sample in a study of control samples from healthy donors and cancer patients. The repertoire was sequenced with immunoSEQ multiplex PCR; TCRdb's copy has only in-frame clones and lacks some. The table includes 100,000 to 150,000 clones, 92% detected once. Source material: PBMCs. The receptor set was obtained from an elderly man with head and neck cancer.

J is TRBJ1-2 and V is TRBV6-5, with 8 bases fitting TRBD1. From germline, CDR1 is MNHEY and CDR2 SVGAGI. The CDR3 sequence is 15 residues long. The V segment lost 7 bases and the J segment 7 bases; nucleotides outside the gene matches: 14. This CDR3 is CASILTGALIGGYTF. The CDR3, as DNA: TGTGCCAGCATTTTGACAGGGGCCCTTATCGGTGGCTACACCTTC.

This sequence joins TRBV7-8 and TRBJ1-2, with D possibly TRBD1 on 6 matching bases. Germline CDR1 is SGHVS and CDR2 is FQNEAQ. With 3 bases removed from V and 7 bases from J, the gap between germline ends came to 9 bases. The CDR3 extends over 12 amino acids. The CDR3: CASSFRGTGYTF. The CDR3 DNA reads TGTGCCAGCAGCTTCAGGGGAACTGGCTACACCTTC.

The chain carries TRBV5-4 and TRBJ2-5; D is unclear. This CDR3 has 13 amino acids. Germline V gene sequence: CDR1 SGHNT, CDR2 YYREEE (reference sequence). Trimming stripped 6 bases from V and 0 bases from J, with 9 bases between. CDR3: CASKERNQETQYF. For the CDR3, the DNA is TGTGCCAGCAAGGAACGGAACCAAGAGACCCAGTACTTC.

The genes are TRBV12-3 or TRBV12-4 and TRBJ1-2, with D uncertain. Trimming shortened V by 3 bases and J by 8 bases, and 10 bases separated the two germline ends. The CDR3 spans 12 residues. In nucleotides, the CDR3 is TGTGCCAGCAGTTTTCGAGGGTACGGCTACACCTTC. Protein: CASSFRGYGYTF.

Comments on this clone: Mismatch with germline at one junction end may stem from a read error. The rearrangement links TRBV19 to TRBJ1-5; D gene ambiguous. There are 14 residues in the CDR3. CDR1 LNHDA and CDR2 SQIVND come from the germline V gene (reference sequence). The CDR3 spells CTSQERRSNQPQHF. DNA of the CDR3: TGTACCAGCCAAGAAAGAAGAAGCAATCAGCCCCAGCATTTT.

The CDR3 loop is CASSFIDTEAFF. The DNA of the CDR3 is TGTGCCAGCAGCTTCATTGACACTGAAGCTTTCTTT. This rearrangement joins TRBV7-9 to TRBJ1-1; no reliable D call. The germline gives CDR1 SEHNR, CDR2 FQNEAQ (reference sequence). The CDR3 sequence is 12 residues long. With 3 bases removed from V and 3 bases from J, the gap between germline ends came to 5 bases. Complete variable domain (other parts from reference TRBV7-9 and TRBJ1-1): DTGVSQNPRHKITKRGQNVTFRCDPISEHNRLYWYRQTLGQGPEFLTYFQNEAQLEKSRLLSDRFSAERPKGSFSTLEIQRTEQGDSAMYLCASSFIDTEAFFGQGTRLTVV.

The chain carries TRBV7-6 and TRBJ2-7; 11 bases map to TRBD2. The CDR3 extends over 17 amino acids. CDR1 is SGHVS, CDR2 FNYEAQ, per germline. Trimming at V came to 4 bases and at J to 6 bases, leaving 14 bases not matched to a gene. The CDR3 DNA reads as TGTGCCAGCAGCTCCCTAGCTAGCGGGGGGCCCTCGGGCGAGCAGTACTTC. Its translation: CASSSLASGGPSGEQYF.

This rearrangement joins TRBV6-5 to TRBJ1-6; tentatively, D is TRBD1 (5 bases). The CDR3 runs to 12 residues. Germline CDR1 MNHEY, CDR2 SVGAGI. V lost 6 bases, J lost 7 bases, and 7 bases lay in between. The CDR3 sequence: CASSRENSPLHF. The CDR3 DNA is TGTGCCAGCAGCAGGGAGAATTCACCCCTCCACTTT.

This clone has only a few counts. J is TRBJ2-7 and V is TRBV30; no firm D call. Trimming shortened V by 3 bases and J by 3 bases, and 12 bases separated the two germline ends. Germline values: CDR1 GTSNPN, CDR2 SVGIG (reference sequence). The CDR3 length is 13 residues. CDR3 protein: CAWSSFRVYEQYF. In nucleotides, the CDR3 is TGTGCCTGGAGCTCCTTCCGGGTCTACGAGCAGTACTTC.

DNA of the CDR3: TGTGCCAGCAGCCAAGTACCCGCAAGTGCCCCCTACGAGCAGTACTTC. It yields the protein CASSQVPASAPYEQYF. The genes are TRBV3-1 (or the pseudogene TRBV3-2) and TRBJ2-7; D gene uncertain. Trimming stripped 1 base from V and 2 bases from J, with 15 bases between. The CDR3 is 16 amino acids. The germline V gene has CDR1 LGHDT and CDR2 YNNKEL (reference sequence).

This chain connects TRBV20-1 to TRBJ1-5, with D possibly matching TRBD1 (6 bases). The germline V gene has CDR1 DFQATT and CDR2 SNEGSKA (reference sequence). CDR3 length: 16 residues. The V and J ends lost 3 bases and 1 base respectively, with 16 bases between them. This chain's CDR3 is CSASTGTPSSNQPQHF. Written as DNA, the CDR3 is TGCAGTGCTAGTACCGGGACACCGTCCAGCAATCAGCCCCAGCATTTT.

The chain couples TRBV11-2 to TRBJ2-1, with TRBD1 as a possible D gene (5 bases). CDR3 length equals 15 residues. Germline assignment: CDR1 SGHAT and CDR2 FQNNGV. The V end was cut by 5 bases, the J end by 4 bases, with 15 bases between. This chain's CDR3 is CASSHRQTRYNEQFF. CDR3 bases: TGTGCCAGCAGCCACCGACAGACCCGGTACAATGAGCAGTTCTTC.

The rearrangement joins TRBV7-9 to TRBJ2-7, with TRBD1 identical over 7 bases. The CDR3 sequence is 16 residues long. Germline V gene sequence: CDR1 SEHNR, CDR2 FQNEAQ (reference sequence). V lost 6 bases to trimming and J lost 3 bases; unmatched junction nucleotides: 14. CDR3 loop: CASSSPPGQSFYEQYF. The CDR3 bases are TGTGCCAGCAGTTCCCCCCCGGGACAGAGCTTCTACGAGCAGTACTTC.

This clone has a single count. The rearrangement uses TRBV5-4 and TRBJ2-5; 11 nucleotides align to TRBD1. Germline CDR1 and CDR2: SGHNT and YYREEE (reference sequence). The CDR3 is made up of 15 amino acids. V gave up 4 bases and J gave up 2 bases; unmatched junction bases: 4. CDR3 sequence reads: CASSPGQGVQETQYF. In DNA form, the CDR3 reads TGTGCCAGCAGCCCGGGACAGGGGGTACAAGAGACCCAGTACTTC.

This clone was seen only once. J is TRBJ1-1 and V is TRBV6-2 or TRBV6-3, with D possibly TRBD1 on 6 matching bases. This CDR3 comprises 13 residues. V lost 2 bases and J 5 bases, leaving 9 bases between the germline ends. Germline V gives CDR1 MNHEY, CDR2 SVGEGT. The CDR3 DNA sequence: TGTGCCAGCAGTTACCAGGGGAGGACTGAAGCTTTCTTT. Translating it yields CASSYQGRTEAFF.

The chain carries TRBV6-2 or TRBV6-3 and TRBJ2-1, with a tentative D call TRBD1 (6 bases). This CDR3 has 13 residues. From germline, CDR1 is MNHEY and CDR2 SVGEGT. Between the trimmed V and J ends, which lost 4 bases and 10 bases, there was a span of 14 bases. CDR3: CASSWVQGGEQFF. In DNA, the CDR3 is TGTGCCAGCAGTTGGGTACAGGGCGGGGAGCAGTTCTTC.

The chain carries TRBV6-4 and TRBJ1-4; D remains ambiguous. In germline, CDR1 is MRHNA, CDR2 SNTAGT. The CDR3 is made up of 12 amino acids. The V end lost 10 bases, the J end lost 10 bases, and 16 bases lay between the germline ends. In nucleotides, the CDR3 is TGTGCCATCCACCTAGGTCTGGGAAAACTGTTTTTT. Encoded protein: CAIHLGLGKLFF.

The gene calls are TRBV3-1 (or the pseudogene TRBV3-2) and TRBJ2-3, with 10 nucleotides matching TRBD2. Germline V CDR1 and CDR2: LGHDT, YNNKEL (reference sequence). The CDR3 is 19 residues long. With V trimmed by 0 bases and J by 2 bases, 11 bases remained unmatched. The CDR3 is CASSQERAGGQSPTDTQYF. CDR3 coding DNA: TGTGCCAGCAGCCAAGAACGAGCGGGAGGGCAAAGTCCCACAGATACGCAGTATTTT.

In its sample, this clone was seen a few times. Here the CDR3 reads CSVVGTGNTGELFF. The CDR3 nucleotides read TGCAGCGTTGTGGGGACAGGGAACACCGGGGAGCTGTTTTTT. The V gene is TRBV29-1, the J gene TRBJ2-2, with TRBD1 identical over 8 bases. J was trimmed by 1 base and V by 4 bases; bases with no gene match: 2. This CDR3 has 14 residues. Germline V gene data show CDR1 as SQVTM and CDR2 as ANQGSEA.

Only a few counts were recorded for this clone. This chain uses TRBV4-3 with TRBJ1-2; D gene ambiguous. CDR1 is LGHNA and CDR2 is YSLEER in the germline V gene. This CDR3 comprises 13 residues. Trimming cost V 2 bases and J 3 bases, with 7 bases left between them. CDR3 DNA sequence: TGCGCCAGCAGCCAACAGGTTTACTATGGCTACACCTTC. Its translation: CASSQQVYYGYTF.

The rearrangement uses TRBV6-4 and TRBJ2-1, with 10 positions matching TRBD2. Germline CDR1 and CDR2: MRHNA and SNTAGT. V gave up 5 bases and J gave up 4 bases; unmatched junction bases: 5. This CDR3 comprises 15 residues. CDR3 DNA: TGTGCCAGCAGTCCCAGACTAGCGGGTTACAATGAGCAGTTCTTC. Its protein product is CASSPRLAGYNEQFF.

This chain uses TRBV2 with TRBJ1-4; D call uncertain. Between the trimmed V and J ends, which lost 11 bases and 0 bases, there was a span of 10 bases. Germline loops: CDR1 SNHLY, CDR2 FYNNEI. The CDR3 has 13 amino acids. The CDR3 sequence: CALMEATNEKLFF. CDR3 DNA sequence: TGTGCCCTCATGGAGGCAACTAATGAAAAACTGTTTTTT.

The gene calls are TRBV6-2 or TRBV6-3 and TRBJ2-7; no reliable D call. CDR1 is MNHEY, CDR2 SVGEGT, per germline. The germline V and J ends were trimmed by 4 bases and 2 bases, with 9 bases remaining between them. The CDR3 has 13 amino acids. The CDR3: CASSSIGPYEQYF. DNA for the CDR3: TGTGCCAGCAGTTCCATCGGGCCCTACGAGCAGTACTTC.

This CDR3 is CASSTGTGPYEQYF. CDR3 coding DNA: TGCGCCAGCAGTACCGGGACAGGCCCTTACGAGCAGTACTTC. The chain has TRBV10-1 and TRBJ2-7; TRBD1 agrees at 8 bases. The length of the CDR3 is 14 residues. V lost 5 bases to trimming and J lost 4 bases; unmatched junction nucleotides: 7. Germline CDR1 and CDR2: WNHNN and SYGVQD (reference sequence).

V and J are TRBV29-1 and TRBJ1-1, with unresolved D. This CDR3 has 14 amino acids. Trimming shortened V by 6 bases and J by 5 bases, and 19 bases separated the two germline ends. Germline CDR1 and CDR2: SQVTM and ANQGSEA. CDR3 residues: CSVHRGGLGTEAFF. The CDR3 region has the DNA TGCAGCGTCCATAGAGGAGGGTTGGGGACTGAAGCTTTCTTT.

This clone has only one observation. The J gene is TRBJ2-1, the V gene TRBV19; 8 bases line up with TRBD1. The CDR3 has 14 residues. V trimming: 10 bases; J trimming: 6 bases; junction bases outside the gene matches: 11. The V gene's germline CDR1 is LNHDA and CDR2 SQIVND (reference sequence). CDR3: CATMWTGRLNEQFF. In DNA, the CDR3 is TGTGCCACCATGTGGACAGGGAGGCTCAATGAGCAGTTCTTC.

The chain couples TRBV12-3 or TRBV12-4 to TRBJ1-1; D unclear. The CDR3 has 12 amino acids. V lost 7 bases and J lost 5, with 11 bases in between. DNA of the CDR3: TGTGCCAGCACCCCCGGGAGTACTGAAGCTTTCTTT. This translates into CASTPGSTEAFF.